These 17 T cell receptor beta chains came from one sample sequenced in a study of control samples from healthy donors and cancer patients. Some clones are missing from TCRdb's copy, which holds only in-frame ones; the method was immunoSEQ multiplex PCR. Seen in this sample are some 180,000 clones; the ten most common clones hold roughly 2.2%. The sequenced material came from blood. The receptors here all came from a woman younger than 45 in good health.

V gene TRBV27 combines with J gene TRBJ1-5; tentatively, D is TRBD1 (5 bases). This CDR3 is 15 amino acids long. The V gene's germline CDR1 is MNHEY and CDR2 SMNVEV (reference sequence). Between the trimmed V and J ends, which lost 0 bases and 3 bases, there was a span of 9 bases. The CDR3 sequence: CASSLSQGNNQPQHF. In nucleotides, the CDR3 is TGTGCCAGCAGTTTATCCCAGGGTAACAATCAGCCCCAGCATTTT.

V and J are TRBV28 and TRBJ2-5; D is unresolved. Between the trimmed V and J ends, which lost 6 bases and 0 bases, there was a span of 5 bases. The germline V gene encodes CDR1 MDHEN and CDR2 SYDVKM. This CDR3 is built from 12 residues. This CDR3 reads CASSRDQETQYF. The CDR3 DNA follows: TGTGCCAGCAGCCGGGACCAAGAGACCCAGTACTTC. Filled out from reference TRBV28 and TRBJ2-5, the complete variable domain reads DVKVTQSSRYLVKRTGEKVFLECVQDMDHENMFWYRQDPGLGLRLIYFSYDVKMKEKGDIPEGYSVSREKKERFSLILESASTNQTSMYLCASSRDQETQYFGPGTRLLVL.

This rearrangement joins TRBV27 to TRBJ1-1; maybe TRBD1 (6 bases). V lost 4 bases and J lost 1, with 19 bases in between. This CDR3 region has 17 residues. CDR1 is MNHEY and CDR2 is SMNVEV in the germline V gene (reference sequence). The chain's CDR3 is CASSYTGKGGRNTEAFF. In DNA form, the CDR3 reads TGTGCCAGCAGTTATACAGGGAAGGGCGGACGGAACACTGAAGCTTTCTTT.

The V gene is TRBV28, the J gene TRBJ1-3; TRBD1 agrees at 10 bases. V lost 4 bases to trimming and J lost 3 bases; unmatched junction nucleotides: 6. The CDR3 extends over 16 amino acids. The germline gives CDR1 MDHEN, CDR2 SYDVKM. The CDR3 here is CASSSPGQGNGNTIYF. The CDR3 nucleotides are TGTGCCAGCAGTTCGCCGGGACAGGGGAATGGAAACACCATATATTTT.

DNA of the CDR3: TGTGCCAGCAGCCGTGGATTCGCTCGCACCGGGGAGCTGTTTTTT. It specifies CASSRGFARTGELFF. The J gene is TRBJ2-2, the V gene TRBV7-9, with D unclear. CDR1 and CDR2 (germline): SEHNR, FQNEAQ (reference sequence). This CDR3 has 15 residues. V was pared by 5 bases and J by 4 bases, with 14 bases between.

The chain combines TRBV19 with TRBJ1-1; D is possibly TRBD1 (5 bases). Trimming pared 3 bases from V and 9 bases from J, leaving 11 bases between. The CDR3 extends over 12 amino acids. CDR1 and CDR2 from the germline V gene are LNHDA and SQIVND (reference sequence). CDR3 coding DNA: TGTGCCAGTAGTATCGGGAGGGGCCAAGCTTTCTTT. The encoded protein is CASSIGRGQAFF.

V and J are TRBV28 and TRBJ1-2; TRBD1 aligns across 7 bases. The V gene end was trimmed by 6 bases and the J gene end by 4 bases; junction bases not matched to a gene: 8. Germline values: CDR1 MDHEN, CDR2 SYDVKM. This CDR3 is built from 14 residues. The CDR3, as DNA: TGTGCCAGCAGGGCCCCGACAGGGACCTATGGCTACACCTTC. It encodes CASRAPTGTYGYTF.

The rearrangement links TRBV15 to TRBJ1-2, with a weak D call TRBD1 (5 bases). This CDR3 is built from 17 residues. The V end was cut by 3 bases, the J end by 2 bases, with 19 bases between. The V gene's germline CDR1 is LNHNV and CDR2 YYDKDF (reference sequence). The CDR3 sequence: CATSSRVSGTVNYGYTF. CDR3 DNA: TGTGCCACCAGCAGCAGAGTTTCCGGGACGGTGAACTATGGCTACACCTTC. The whole variable domain, remainder taken from reference TRBV15 and TRBJ1-2, is DAMVIQNPRYQVTQFGKPVTLSCSQTLNHNVMYWYQQKSSQAPKLLFHYYDKDFNNEADTPDNFQSRRPNTSFCFLDIRSPGLGDTAMYLCATSSRVSGTVNYGYTFGSGTRLTVV.

The chain recombines TRBV5-5 with TRBJ2-7; D perhaps matches TRBD2 (5 bases). Trimming pared 0 bases from V and 5 bases from J, leaving 21 bases between. This CDR3 comprises 17 residues. The germline V gene encodes CDR1 SGHKS and CDR2 YYEKEE (reference sequence). CDR3 region: CASSLVFGVLSADEQYF. CDR3 nucleotide sequence: TGTGCCAGCAGCTTGGTTTTCGGGGTTCTCTCCGCTGACGAGCAGTACTTC. The whole variable domain, filled in from reference TRBV5-5 and TRBJ2-7, reads DAGVTQSPTHLIKTRGQQVTLRCSPISGHKSVSWYQQVLGQGPQFIFQYYEKEERGRGNFPDRFSARQFPNYSSELNVNALLLGDSALYLCASSLVFGVLSADEQYFGPGTRLTVT.

The V gene is TRBV4-1, the J gene TRBJ1-6; D remains unclear. This CDR3 region has 13 residues. CDR1 and CDR2 (germline): MGHRA, YSYEKL. V lost 6 bases, J lost 8 bases, and 11 bases lay in between. CDR3 protein: CASSPNLDSPLHF. The CDR3 nucleotides are TGCGCCAGCAGTCCGAACCTAGATTCACCCCTCCACTTT.

A remark on this clone: Other DNA sequences within the sample encode an identical CDR3. Here the CDR3 reads CASSLGTGGTEAFF. The CDR3 nucleotides are TGTGCCAGCAGTTTAGGGACAGGGGGGACTGAAGCTTTCTTT. V is TRBV6-5 and J is TRBJ1-1; 11 bases are shared with TRBD1. The CDR3 consists of 14 residues. The junction had 3 bases not matched to a gene; V was cut back by 4 bases and J by 5 bases. Germline CDR1 reads MNHEY; CDR2 reads SVGAGI.

The chain has TRBV24-1 and TRBJ2-3; 7 bases match TRBD2. Germline V gene lookup returns CDR1 KGHDR and CDR2 SFDVKD. CDR3 length equals 16 residues. The trim removed 2 bases at V and 2 bases at J, leaving 6 bases unmatched. The CDR3 region has the DNA TGTGCCACCAGTGATTGGGGGGGTCCGACCACAGATACGCAGTATTTT. Amino acid sequence: CATSDWGGPTTDTQYF.

V usage is TRBV7-9 and J usage is TRBJ2-3; D tentatively reads TRBD1 or TRBD2 (5 bases each). The V end lost 1 base, the J end lost 2 bases, and 10 bases lay between the germline ends. Germline assignment: CDR1 SEHNR and CDR2 FQNEAQ (reference sequence). CDR3 length: 15 amino acids. The CDR3 region has the DNA TGTGCCAGCAGCTTAGGAGGGGTTTTCACAGATACGCAGTATTTT. Its translation: CASSLGGVFTDTQYF.

J is TRBJ1-2 and V is TRBV7-2; no reliable D call. V lost 1 base, J lost 7 bases, and 4 bases lay in between. Germline loops: CDR1 SGHTA, CDR2 FQGNSA. CDR3 size: 11 residues. The CDR3 nucleotides are TGTGCCAGCAGCTTAGGATCTGGCTACACCTTC. It specifies CASSLGSGYTF.

The chain links TRBV6-5 to TRBJ2-1; 8 positions agree with TRBD1. The germline V gene has CDR1 MNHEY and CDR2 SVGAGI. The ends lost 6 bases at V and 4 bases at J; junction bases unmatched: 8. CDR3 length: 15 residues. The DNA for the CDR3 is TGTGCCAGCAGGCGCGACGGGACAGGATACAATGAGCAGTTCTTC. This codes for CASRRDGTGYNEQFF.

The chain recombines TRBV5-1 with TRBJ2-7, with no clear D. The V gene lost 5 bases and the J gene lost 4 bases, with 7 bases spanning the gap. The CDR3 is made up of 11 amino acids. The V gene's germline CDR1 is SGHRS and CDR2 YFSETQ. The DNA for the CDR3 is TGCGCCAGCAGTTTTGGTTACGAGCAGTACTTC. This translates into CASSFGYEQYF. Full variable domain (missing parts from reference TRBV5-1 and TRBJ2-7): KAGVTQTPRYLIKTRGQQVTLSCSPISGHRSVSWYQQTPGQGLQFLFEYFSETQRNKGNFPGRFSGRQFSNSRSEMNVSTLELGDSALYLCASSFGYEQYFGPGTRLTVT.

The chain uses TRBV6-5 and TRBJ1-2; 7 nucleotides match TRBD1. This CDR3 has 13 residues. V was pared by 7 bases and J by 4 bases, with 6 bases of the junction left unmatched. Germline assignment: CDR1 MNHEY and CDR2 SVGAGI. DNA for the CDR3: TGTGCCAGCAACGACAGGGAGGGCTATGGCTACACCTTC. Its translation: CASNDREGYGYTF.